Described below is a single T cell receptor (beta chain) sequence and its context. The antigen remains undetermined. The control group consisted of healthy donors matched for age and sex. Negative isolation yielded CD4+ and CD8+ T cells, and FACS enriched TEMRA cells. RNA was extracted with the RNeasy kit, and a quantity of about 0.45 to 1 ug was reverse transcribed using random hexamers. An immunoSEQ multiplex PCR generated amplified TCR beta CDR3 products spanning 54 Vbeta and 13 Jbeta. TCRdb itself ran the immunoSEQ multiplex PCR reads through MiXCR, one entry per CDR3 protein. The top ten hold 0.35% to 0.5% of the sample, which has roughly 50,000 distinct CDR3 sequences, 90% to 95% seen once. Germline lookup yields CDR1 MNHEY and CDR2 SMNVEV (reference sequence). The CDR3 is 11 amino acids. V gave up 6 bases and J gave up 6 bases; unmatched junction bases: 2. These data belong to a study of CD8 T cells in Susac syndrome. The study, taken as a whole, reports: Individuals included in the TCR sequencing and HLA analysis were acknowledged by the study to be relatively few in number.

The gene calls are TRBV27 and TRBJ2-7, with 7 bases aligning to TRBD2. This clonotype was obtained from a human donor in good health. Input material: CD8+ T cells from PBMCs. CDR3 region: CASRWGGEQYF. The CDR3, as DNA: TGTGCCAGCAGATGGGGGGGCGAGCAGTACTTC.